This TCR beta chain was found in a study of T cells after yellow fever vaccination. Study-level background: Low-cell-number fractions were prepared with SMART-Seq v4 Ultra Low Input. Findings of the study overall: Though weaker, the secondary response peaked faster, on day 5 versus 15. Once the booster was given, most primary-vaccination clones reappeared, at roughly 96% for CD4 and more than 85% for CD8. Relatively few clonotypes were ones that appeared in both CD4 and CD8 compartments.

One entry per CDR3 protein, called by TCRdb with MiXCR from the 5' RACE reads. The profile shows roughly 140,000 distinct CDR3 sequences, roughly 8% of them singletons. This clonotype was found many times. Its matching antigen is unknown. The TCR originated in a man aged 25-45 years who received the YFV17D yellow fever vaccine. The material sequenced was CD4+ T cells sorted from PBMCs, taken 5 days after the yellow fever booster vaccination.

The CDR3 DNA sequence: TGTGCCAGCAGCCAAAACGGGCGGGAGACCCAGTACTTC. Amino acids: CASSQNGRETQYF. V is TRBV7-2 and J is TRBJ2-5; D ambiguous. The CDR3 consists of 13 residues. The V gene lost 5 bases and the J gene lost 5 bases, with 12 bases spanning the gap. Germline values: CDR1 SGHTA, CDR2 FQGNSA.